This T cell receptor beta chain is drawn from a study of blood T cell repertoires in COVID-19. Study-level background: The samples span acute and convalescent COVID-19 from the United States, Italy and Spain. PBMCs, B-cell-depleted T cells, or T cells were the source of the cDNA or gDNA that made up the material.

In germline, CDR1 is MDHEN, CDR2 SYDVKM. This CDR3 has 13 amino acids. V lost 8 bases, J lost 4 bases, and 14 bases lay in between. Under the authors' procedure: Nucleated cell number was recorded as an estimate derived from reference gene primer amplification. Sequenced by immunoSEQ multiplex PCR; TCRdb stores in-frame clones only, minus some. The DNA was the basis for D and trimming; V, J and clone size are from that table. Of 25,000 to 35,000 clones in the sample, roughly 90% are singletons; the top ten hold about 5.8%. The rearrangement joins TRBV28 to TRBJ1-1; D remains unclear. This sequence originates from a man in his sixties with active COVID-19. Sequenced input: peripheral blood. CDR3 DNA: TGTGCCAGCCTGCTGGGAGGATCCACTGAAGCTTTCTTT. Its protein is CASLLGGSTEAFF.